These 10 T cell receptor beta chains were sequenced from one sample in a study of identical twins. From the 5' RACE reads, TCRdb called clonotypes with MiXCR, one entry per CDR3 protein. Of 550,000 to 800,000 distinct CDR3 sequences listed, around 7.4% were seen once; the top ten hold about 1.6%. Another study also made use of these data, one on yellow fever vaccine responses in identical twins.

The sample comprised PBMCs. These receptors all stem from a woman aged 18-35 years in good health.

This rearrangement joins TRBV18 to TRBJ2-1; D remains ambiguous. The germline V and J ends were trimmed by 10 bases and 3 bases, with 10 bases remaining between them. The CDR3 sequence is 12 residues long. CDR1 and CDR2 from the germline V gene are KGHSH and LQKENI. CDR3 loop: CATAADYNEQFF. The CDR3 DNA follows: TGTGCCACCGCCGCAGACTACAATGAGCAGTTCTTC.

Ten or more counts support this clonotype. CDR3 DNA sequence: TGTGCCAGCAGTCCCGGGACAGGGAGAGAGACCCAGTACTTC. Its translation is CASSPGTGRETQYF. This chain links TRBV12-3 or TRBV12-4 with TRBJ2-5; TRBD1 agrees at 9 bases. The CDR3 is 14 amino acids. J lost 4 bases, V lost 5 bases, and 5 bases had no gene match.

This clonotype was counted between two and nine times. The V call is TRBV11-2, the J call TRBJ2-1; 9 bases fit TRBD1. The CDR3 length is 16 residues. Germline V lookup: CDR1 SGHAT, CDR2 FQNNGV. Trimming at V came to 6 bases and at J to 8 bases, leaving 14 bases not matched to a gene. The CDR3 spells CASRPLGTGTVDEQFF. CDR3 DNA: TGTGCCAGCAGACCGTTGGGGACAGGGACGGTGGATGAGCAGTTCTTC.

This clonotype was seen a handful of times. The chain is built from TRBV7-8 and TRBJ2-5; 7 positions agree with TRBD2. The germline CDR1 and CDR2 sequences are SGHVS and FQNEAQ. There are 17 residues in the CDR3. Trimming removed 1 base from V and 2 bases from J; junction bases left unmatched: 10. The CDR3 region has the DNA TGTGCCAGCAGCTTAGTCGGAGCGGGGCCATTACAAGAGACCCAGTACTTC. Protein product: CASSLVGAGPLQETQYF.

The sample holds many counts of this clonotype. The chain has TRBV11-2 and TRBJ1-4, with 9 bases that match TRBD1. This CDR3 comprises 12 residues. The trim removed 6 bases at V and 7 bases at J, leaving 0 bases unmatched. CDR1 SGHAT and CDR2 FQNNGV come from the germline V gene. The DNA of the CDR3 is TGTGCCAGCAGGGGACAGGGTGAAAAACTGTTTTTT. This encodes CASRGQGEKLFF.

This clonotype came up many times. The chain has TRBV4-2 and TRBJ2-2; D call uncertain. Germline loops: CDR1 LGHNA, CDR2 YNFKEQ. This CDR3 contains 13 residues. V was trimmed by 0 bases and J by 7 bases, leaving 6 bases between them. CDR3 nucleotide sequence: TGTGCCAGCAGCCAAGACTTAAGCGGGGAGCTGTTTTTT. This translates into CASSQDLSGELFF.

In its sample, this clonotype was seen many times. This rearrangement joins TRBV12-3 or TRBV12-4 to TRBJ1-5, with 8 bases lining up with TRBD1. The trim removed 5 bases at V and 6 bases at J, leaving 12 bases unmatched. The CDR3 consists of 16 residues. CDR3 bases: TGTGCCAGCAGTCCGGGGGGAACAGGGGGAGGTCAGCCCCAGCATTTT. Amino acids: CASSPGGTGGGQPQHF.

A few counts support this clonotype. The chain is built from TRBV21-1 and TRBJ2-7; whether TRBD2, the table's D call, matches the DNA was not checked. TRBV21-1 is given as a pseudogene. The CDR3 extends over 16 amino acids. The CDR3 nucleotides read TGTGCCAGCAGCAACCTCCCGGGACTAGCGGACTACGAGCAGTACTTC. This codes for CASSNLPGLADYEQYF.

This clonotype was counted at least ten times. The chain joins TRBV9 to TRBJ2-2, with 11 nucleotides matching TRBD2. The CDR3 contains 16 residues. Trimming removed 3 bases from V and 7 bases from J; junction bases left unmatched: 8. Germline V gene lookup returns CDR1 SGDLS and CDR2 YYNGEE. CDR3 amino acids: CASSDTRLAGIGELFF. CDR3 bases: TGTGCCAGCAGCGACACCAGACTAGCGGGAATCGGGGAGCTGTTTTTT.

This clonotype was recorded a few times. The CDR3 loop is CASSHIGLSSYEQYF. CDR3 sequence (DNA): TGTGCCAGCAGCCATATCGGACTGAGCTCCTACGAGCAGTACTTC. The chain joins TRBV3-1 to TRBJ2-7; tentative D call: TRBD2 (5 bases). The CDR3 runs to 15 residues. The germline CDR1 and CDR2 sequences are LGHDT and YNNKEL (reference sequence). Between the trimmed V and J ends, which lost 3 bases and 0 bases, there was a span of 12 bases.